This TCR beta chain was profiled in a study of cytomegalovirus exposure and HLA in healthy donors. The ends lost 6 bases at V and 7 bases at J; junction bases unmatched: 7. Germline loops: CDR1 SGHVS, CDR2 FNYEAQ. The CDR3 is 15 amino acids. The PCR used 60 Vbeta and 13 Jbeta primers. TCRdb keeps only in-frame clones here, not all; method: immunoSEQ multiplex PCR. The table lists 150,000 to 200,000 clones, about three quarters of them singletons. V gene TRBV7-6 combines with J gene TRBJ2-2; 11 bases are shared with TRBD2. The clonotype comes from a man aged 18 to 35 in good health and CMV-seronegative. Sequences were obtained from PBMCs. The CDR3: CASSRSSGGRGELFF. In DNA, the CDR3 is TGTGCCAGCAGTCGTTCTAGCGGGGGGCGCGGGGAGCTGTTTTTT.